The sequence of this T cell receptor beta chain was determined in a study of T-cell memory formation after mild COVID-19. About the research overall: The study found TCR clusters largely donor specific.

TCR alpha and TCR beta cDNA libraries with sample barcodes and UMIs came from 5'RACE using constant-segment primers. One entry per CDR3 protein, called by TCRdb with MiXCR from the 5' RACE reads. The sample has 150,000 to 200,000 distinct CDR3 sequences, about 28% seen once. Broader study findings: Proof of SARS-CoV-2 specificity was absent for the second-wave clones that crested on day 37. Clones contracting over day 15 to 85 were CD4/CD8 balanced, with later expanders leaning CD4+.

Germline V gene lookup returns CDR1 DFQATT and CDR2 SNEGSKA (reference sequence). The CDR3 sequence is 11 residues long. This clonotype was counted a few times. As yet, its antigen is unknown. The chain combines TRBV20-1 with TRBJ1-6; maybe TRBD1 (6 bases). The receptor was derived from an adult woman who had mild COVID-19 (a few samples of this study predate the infection). Cell type and time point are not known. Specimen: PBMCs or a T cell subset sorted from them (not recorded which). The CDR3 is CSVRQGPSLHF. The CDR3 DNA sequence: TGCAGCGTACGTCAGGGGCCGTCCCTCCACTTT.